Reported below is one T cell receptor beta chain. Its antigen is not known. Germline CDR1 and CDR2: SEHNR and FQNEAQ (reference sequence). The length of the CDR3 is 17 residues. The V end was cut by 3 bases, the J end by 0 bases, with 15 bases between. This sample was included in a study of cytomegalovirus exposure and HLA in healthy donors. Overall study results and limits: TRBV6-2, TRBV6-3 and some other V segments were unresolvable in 87-base-pair reads. In an earlier analysis, about 87% or about 30%: the productive usage of most TCR beta V segments.

Each donor was nominally healthy when sampled (though unrecorded immune exposures were likely). A multiplex PCR was run with 60 Vbeta primers and 13 Jbeta primers. Sequenced by immunoSEQ multiplex PCR; TCRdb stores in-frame clones only, minus some. This repertoire shows around 99,000 clones, around 77% found once; its top ten account for more than 4%. Sequencing was carried out using PBMCs. The rearrangement joins TRBV7-9 to TRBJ2-1; a weak D match, TRBD2 (6 bases). The clonotype was recovered from a male donor in good health and CMV-seronegative. CDR3 residues: CASSFSGPSLSYNEQFF. In DNA form, the CDR3 reads TGTGCCAGCAGCTTTAGCGGACCTAGCCTCTCCTACAATGAGCAGTTCTTC.